This entry lists 23 T cell receptor beta chains sequenced from one sample in a study of cytomegalovirus exposure and HLA in healthy donors. Primers included in the PCR were 60 Vbeta and 13 Jbeta primers. Method: immunoSEQ multiplex PCR; TCRdb's copy keeps in-frame clones and lacks some. The sample has 100,000 to 150,000 clones, roughly a tenth seen once. Sequencing input: PBMCs. The receptors were gathered from a young woman in good health and CMV-seropositive.

This chain connects TRBV9 to TRBJ2-1, with TRBD2 matching 8 bases. CDR3 length: 15 residues. From germline, CDR1 is SGDLS and CDR2 YYNGEE. V was pared by 0 bases and J by 7 bases, with 6 bases of the junction left unmatched. CDR3 in amino acids: CASSVVGAGGNEQFF. The CDR3 bases are TGTGCCAGCAGCGTAGTGGGGGCGGGAGGTAATGAGCAGTTCTTC.

This clone was detected a few times. The chain carries TRBV28 and TRBJ2-7, with 7 bases lining up with TRBD1. V was pared by 10 bases and J by 3 bases, with 9 bases of the junction left unmatched. The CDR3 extends over 13 amino acids. In germline, CDR1 is MDHEN, CDR2 SYDVKM. This CDR3 is CAITGANLYEQYF. The CDR3 region has the DNA TGTGCCATAACAGGGGCTAACCTCTACGAGCAGTACTTC.

This clone was detected only a few times. For the CDR3, the DNA is TGCGCCAGCAGTCCTGGAACAGGGTACGGCTACGAGCAGTACTTC. Residues: CASSPGTGYGYEQYF. The chain is built from TRBV23-1 and TRBJ2-7, with D perhaps TRBD1 (6 bases). TRBV23-1 is treated as an ORF (open reading frame) with a function not yet certain. This CDR3 is 15 amino acids long. Trimming cost V 4 bases and J 3 bases, with 16 bases left between them.

The table lists this clone with a few counts. The rearrangement uses TRBV18 and TRBJ1-5, with D maybe TRBD1 (6 bases). Germline CDR1 reads KGHSH; CDR2 reads LQKENI. The ends were cut back, 3 bases at V and 8 bases at J, with 11 bases in the middle. The CDR3 has 13 amino acids. The CDR3 loop is CASSPMTGEPQHF. CDR3 DNA sequence: TGTGCCAGCTCACCGATGACAGGTGAGCCCCAGCATTTT.

On this clone: This could be a read error, since a much larger clone is one nucleotide away. The chain is built from TRBV28 and TRBJ1-1; no firm D call. The CDR3 is 13 amino acids. The V end lost 5 bases, the J end lost 1 base, and 8 bases lay between the germline ends. Germline assignment: CDR1 MDHEN and CDR2 SYDVKM. CDR3 protein: CASSHKSNTEAFF. The DNA for the CDR3 is TGTGCCAGCAGTCACAAATCGAACACTGAAGCTTTCTTT.

This clone was counted a few times. The gene calls are TRBV13 and TRBJ2-2; weak D call: TRBD2 (6 bases). This CDR3 comprises 14 residues. Germline values: CDR1 PRHDT, CDR2 FYEKMQ (reference sequence). V was pared by 7 bases and J by 8 bases, with 17 bases between. The DNA for the CDR3 is TGTGCCAGCAACGTTAGGAGGGAGACTGGGGAGCTGTTTTTT. Encoded protein: CASNVRRETGELFF. The full variable domain, its missing parts supplied by reference TRBV13 and TRBJ2-2, is AAGVIQSPRHLIKEKRETATLKCYPIPRHDTVYWYQQGPGQDPQFLISFYEKMQSDKGSIPDRFSAQQFSDYHSELNMSSLELGDSALYFCASNVRRETGELFFGEGSRLTVL.

J is TRBJ2-7 and V is TRBV6-1; D is unclear. There are 17 residues in the CDR3. Trimming stripped 2 bases from V and 3 bases from J, with 20 bases between. Germline V gives CDR1 MNHNS, CDR2 SASEGT. In DNA, the CDR3 is TGTGCCAGCAGTGAATTGAGGAGACCTTTTCCCTTCTACGAGCAGTACTTC. Its translation is CASSELRRPFPFYEQYF.

This sequence joins TRBV6-1 and TRBJ1-5; the match to TRBD1 covers 8 bases. CDR1 and CDR2 (germline): MNHNS, SASEGT. CDR3 length: 13 amino acids. The J segment lost 4 bases and the V segment lost 6 bases, leaving 2 bases of the junction unmatched. CDR3: CASRRTGNQPQHF. DNA for the CDR3: TGTGCCAGCAGAAGGACAGGGAATCAGCCCCAGCATTTT.

The chain employs TRBV30 and TRBJ2-3, with 7 bases fitting TRBD2. Looked up from germline, CDR1 is GTSNPN and CDR2 is SVGIG (reference sequence). Trimming at V came to 0 bases and at J to 9 bases, leaving 6 bases not matched to a gene. The CDR3 loop spans 13 amino acids. CDR3 sequence (DNA): TGTGCCTGGAGTGTACTCTCGCGGGGGACGCAGTATTTT. Translated, it gives CAWSVLSRGTQYF.

The V gene is TRBV19, the J gene TRBJ1-2; unclear D gene. Germline assignment: CDR1 LNHDA and CDR2 SQIVND (reference sequence). The CDR3 has 16 residues. Deletions cut 5 bases from V and 5 bases from J, with 21 bases between. As DNA, the CDR3 is TGTGCCAGTAGTTCGCAAGGCCAGGTCCCTTTTTATGGCTACACCTTC. This encodes CASSSQGQVPFYGYTF.

This chain uses TRBV5-1 with TRBJ1-4; D is uncertain. Trimming took off 6 bases at V and 4 bases at J, with 13 bases between the two ends. Germline V gene data show CDR1 as SGHRS and CDR2 as YFSETQ. CDR3 length: 14 amino acids. The CDR3 loop is CASNLGDYNEKLFF. Here the CDR3 DNA reads TGCGCCAGCAACCTCGGGGATTATAATGAAAAACTGTTTTTT.

The rearrangement uses TRBV23-1 and TRBJ1-4; weak D call: TRBD1 (6 bases). TRBV23-1 is labeled an ORF, and its function is uncertain. The V end was cut by 3 bases, the J end by 0 bases, with 23 bases between. The CDR3 is 20 residues long. The CDR3 nucleotides are TGCGCCAGCAGTCAGCAGCCGGACCGAAGGGGGTCCGCAACTAATGAAAAACTGTTTTTT. Translating it yields CASSQQPDRRGSATNEKLFF.

The chain links TRBV5-6 to TRBJ1-5, with TRBD1 matching 7 bases. Per the germline V gene, CDR1 is SGHDT and CDR2 is YYEEEE. This CDR3 is 16 amino acids long. Trimming cost V 0 bases and J 5 bases; bases outside gene matches: 8. CDR3 region: CASSLATWDSHQPQHF. CDR3 bases: TGTGCCAGCAGCTTGGCTACCTGGGACAGCCATCAGCCCCAGCATTTT.

The genes are TRBV7-9 and TRBJ1-5; 9 nucleotides match TRBD1. V lost 3 bases and J lost 0; bases outside the gene matches: 12. Germline V CDR1 and CDR2: SEHNR, FQNEAQ (reference sequence). CDR3 size: 19 residues. DNA for the CDR3: TGTGCCAGCAGCTTCCTCCGGGACAGGGAAAAAAGTAGCAATCAGCCCCAGCATTTT. As protein: CASSFLRDREKSSNQPQHF.

This clone turned up a few times. The rearrangement uses TRBV7-3 and TRBJ2-5, with TRBD2 matching 11 bases. Germline CDR1 is SGHTA and CDR2 is FQGTGA. The CDR3 is 18 amino acids. Losses at the gene ends were 0 bases for V and 0 bases for J; bases not matched to a gene: 6. This CDR3 is CASSLTRTSGWNQETQYF. The CDR3 coding sequence is TGTGCCAGCAGCTTAACGAGGACTAGCGGGTGGAACCAAGAGACCCAGTACTTC.

This clone has more than one count but fewer than ten. The J gene is TRBJ2-7, the V gene TRBV21-1; TRBD2 is the table's D call and was not checked against the DNA. TRBV21-1 represents a pseudogene. The CDR3 has 14 amino acids. CDR3 sequence: CASSSPPGPLEQYF. DNA for the CDR3: TGTGCCAGCAGCTCCCCGCCGGGTCCTCTCGAGCAGTACTTC.

This clone was observed a handful of times. This chain connects TRBV5-4 to TRBJ1-1, with TRBD1 matching over 9 bases. V lost 10 bases, J lost 5 bases, and 6 bases stayed unmatched. The CDR3 covers 12 residues. CDR1 and CDR2 from the germline V gene are SGHNT and YYREEE (reference sequence). The CDR3 region has the DNA TGTGCCGGGGACAGGGTTAAGACTGAAGCTTTCTTT. Its translation is CAGDRVKTEAFF.

This clone has just a few counts. The chain combines TRBV11-3 with TRBJ1-1; unclear D gene. V was shortened by 6 bases and J by 0 bases, with 20 bases between the two germline ends. From germline, CDR1 is SGHNT and CDR2 YENEEA. The CDR3 length is 17 residues. The CDR3 region is CASRGFSSVPLNTEAFF. The CDR3 DNA is TGTGCCAGCAGGGGCTTTTCAAGTGTCCCTCTGAACACTGAAGCTTTCTTT.

This clone was seen a handful of times. The chain couples TRBV5-5 to TRBJ1-2; 8 bases map to TRBD1. CDR3 length: 14 residues. Germline CDR1 is SGHKS and CDR2 is YYEKEE (reference sequence). V was pared by 4 bases and J by 4 bases, with 6 bases of the junction left unmatched. DNA of the CDR3: TGTGCCAGCAGCCCCATGGACAGGGCCTATGGCTACACCTTC. Its translation: CASSPMDRAYGYTF.

The rearrangement joins TRBV9 to TRBJ1-2; 10 positions match TRBD1. From germline, CDR1 is SGDLS and CDR2 YYNGEE. The ends lost 0 bases at V and 6 bases at J; junction bases unmatched: 2. The CDR3 extends over 14 amino acids. The chain's CDR3 is CASSVAGQGNGYTF. The CDR3 nucleotides are TGTGCCAGCAGCGTAGCGGGACAGGGGAATGGCTACACCTTC.

This clone was detected only a few times. The V gene is TRBV9, the J gene TRBJ1-1, with 7 bases aligning to TRBD1. CDR1 and CDR2 from the germline V gene are SGDLS and YYNGEE. CDR3 length: 17 amino acids. The trim removed 0 bases at V and 6 bases at J, leaving 14 bases unmatched. The DNA of the CDR3 is TGTGCCAGCAGCGTAGTCGGACAGGTAGGACCAAACGCTGAAGCTTTCTTT. Its translation: CASSVVGQVGPNAEAFF.

The V gene is TRBV5-1, the J gene TRBJ2-5, with unresolved D. The V gene's germline CDR1 is SGHRS and CDR2 YFSETQ. The CDR3 is 13 residues long. Between the trimmed V and J ends, which lost 0 bases and 4 bases, there was a span of 7 bases. The CDR3 DNA is TGCGCCAGCAGCTTGGGCGGCGGAGAGACCCAGTACTTC. Protein product: CASSLGGGETQYF.

The J gene is TRBJ2-6, the V gene TRBV4-2, with a tentative D call TRBD1 (5 bases). With 6 bases removed from V and 0 bases from J, the gap between germline ends came to 15 bases. This CDR3 region has 17 residues. Germline assignment: CDR1 LGHNA and CDR2 YNFKEQ. For the CDR3, the DNA is TGTGCCAGCAGGCAAACCTCAGGGAACTCTGGGGCCAACGTCCTGACTTTC. As protein: CASRQTSGNSGANVLTF.